Listed below are T cell receptor beta chains from one sample, sequenced in a study of blood T cell repertoires in COVID-19. The protocol was immunoSEQ multiplex PCR, while the TCRdb copy is restricted to in-frame clones and leaves out a portion. The sample includes fewer than 250,000 clones, approximately 90% of them seen just once. The sample was peripheral blood. The receptors were sampled from a man younger than 40 with acute or convalescent COVID-19. CDR3s include the opening cysteine and the closing phenylalanine or tryptophan. A D gene is named only where the DNA matches it firmly. Expanded clones get a size class; other rows say once, few or many, or leave the size out.

d_gene,abundance,v_gene,j_gene,CDR3aa,CDR3nt
NA,NA,TRBV28,TRBJ1-1,CASSPSGPFEAFF,TGTGCCAGCAGCCCATCCGGTCCCTTTGAAGCTTTCTTT
NA,NA,TRBV19,TRBJ2-5,CASSRAGEGWETQYF,TGTGCCAGTAGTAGGGCAGGGGAAGGTTGGGAGACCCAGTACTTC
NA,NA,TRBV15,TRBJ2-1,CATSRARNEQFF,TGTGCCACCAGCAGAGCTAGGAATGAGCAGTTCTTC
TRBD1,NA,TRBV28,TRBJ1-6,CASRPGQGSSPLHF,TGTGCCAGCAGGCCGGGACAGGGATCCTCACCCCTCCACTTT
TRBD1,NA,TRBV5-1,TRBJ2-5,CASSELGQGAETQYF,TGCGCCAGCAGCGAGTTGGGACAGGGGGCCGAGACCCAGTACTTC
TRBD1,NA,TRBV15,TRBJ2-5,CATSRGTGGEKTQYF,TGTGCCACCAGCAGAGGGACAGGGGGCGAGAAGACCCAGTACTTC
NA,once,TRBV5-1,TRBJ2-7,CASSLDGEPYEQYF,TGCGCCAGCAGCTTGGACGGGGAACCCTACGAGCAGTACTTC
NA,NA,TRBV4-1,TRBJ1-1,CASSQDWGRVTEAFF,TGCGCCAGCAGCCAAGACTGGGGCCGGGTCACTGAAGCTTTCTTT
TRBD1,NA,TRBV11-2,TRBJ1-3,CASSWGTGRDGNTIYF,TGTGCCAGCAGCTGGGGGACAGGGCGAGATGGAAACACCATATATTTT
TRBD1,NA,TRBV19,TRBJ2-1,CASSTGRGRWYNEQFF,TGTGCCAGTAGTACCGGCAGGGGGCGGTGGTACAATGAGCAGTTCTTC
TRBD1,NA,TRBV2,TRBJ1-2,CASTAGGANYGYTF,TGTGCCAGCACCGCAGGGGGAGCTAACTATGGCTACACCTTC
TRBD1,once,TRBV6-4,TRBJ1-5,CASSAQQGAVQPQHF,TGTGCCAGCAGTGCCCAACAGGGGGCGGTTCAGCCCCAGCATTTT
TRBD2,NA,TRBV6-6,TRBJ2-7,CASTPRRESSYEQYF,TGTGCCAGCACCCCGCGGCGGGAGAGCTCCTACGAGCAGTACTTC
NA,NA,TRBV30,TRBJ2-4,CAWSGEYAAKNIQYF,TGTGCCTGGAGTGGCGAGTATGCGGCCAAAAACATTCAGTACTTC
NA,NA,TRBV6-5,TRBJ1-5,CASSYRDNYNQPQHF,TGTGCCAGCAGTTATCGGGACAACTACAATCAGCCCCAGCATTTT
NA,few,TRBV19,TRBJ2-2,CASSRGPNTGELFF,TGTGCCAGTAGTAGGGGGCCGAACACCGGGGAGCTGTTTTTT
NA,NA,TRBV6-1,TRBJ1-1,CASSEKGALGAHTEAFF,TGTGCCAGCAGTGAAAAAGGGGCTTTAGGGGCTCACACTGAAGCTTTCTTT
TRBD2,NA,TRBV4-1,TRBJ2-4,CASSHLTTNLAGAKNIQYF,TGCGCCAGCAGCCACCTTACCACCAATCTAGCGGGAGCCAAAAACATTCAGTACTTC
TRBD2,NA,TRBV9,TRBJ2-1,CASRPYGGGYYNEQFF,TGTGCCAGCAGACCCTATGGGGGGGGATACTACAATGAGCAGTTCTTC
TRBD2,NA,TRBV5-1,TRBJ2-3,CASMMSGGYTDTQYF,TGCGCCAGCATGATGAGCGGGGGCTACACAGATACGCAGTATTTT
TRBD2,NA,TRBV9,TRBJ2-5,CASSPTSGRGPKETQYF,TGTGCCAGCAGCCCGACTAGCGGTAGGGGCCCCAAAGAGACCCAGTACTTC
TRBD2,NA,TRBV5-8,TRBJ2-1,CASHNFPGLALNEQFF,TGTGCCAGCCATAATTTCCCGGGACTAGCTTTGAATGAGCAGTTCTTC
NA,NA,TRBV6-2/TRBV6-3,TRBJ1-3,CASSKTASGNTIYF,TGTGCCAGCAGCAAGACAGCCTCTGGAAACACCATATATTTT
NA,NA,TRBV25-1,TRBJ1-1,CASSDWDTVNTEAFF,TGTGCCAGCAGTGACTGGGACACCGTGAACACTGAAGCTTTCTTT
TRBD1,NA,TRBV29-1,TRBJ2-5,CSVVNNRGETQYF,TGCAGCGTCGTCAACAACAGGGGAGAGACCCAGTACTTC
TRBD2,NA,TRBV19,TRBJ2-3,CASSIWGGTDTQYF,TGTGCCAGTAGTATATGGGGGGGGACAGATACGCAGTATTTT
TRBD1,many,TRBV25-1,TRBJ1-2,CASSEEGADLYGYTF,TGTGCCAGCAGTGAAGAGGGGGCCGACCTTTATGGCTACACCTTC
NA,few,TRBV7-8,TRBJ2-1,CASSLQGYNEQFF,TGTGCCAGCAGCTTACAGGGGTACAATGAGCAGTTCTTC
NA,NA,TRBV27,TRBJ2-5,CASSWGSGGQETQYF,TGTGCCAGCAGTTGGGGCAGTGGCGGCCAAGAGACCCAGTACTTC
TRBD2,NA,TRBV30,TRBJ2-5,CAWSSGGKRETQYF,TGTGCCTGGAGTAGCGGGGGTAAACGAGAGACCCAGTACTTC
NA,NA,TRBV4-1,TRBJ1-5,CASSQENSLRVGQPQHF,TGCGCCAGCAGCCAAGAAAATAGCCTCCGGGTTGGTCAGCCCCAGCATTTT
TRBD1,NA,TRBV6-1,TRBJ1-6,CASSEARTGWVSPLHF,TGTGCCAGCAGTGAAGCGCGGACAGGGTGGGTCTCACCCCTCCACTTT
TRBD2,NA,TRBV28,TRBJ2-3,CASAGVMTDTQYF,TGTGCCAGCGCGGGGGTGATGACAGATACGCAGTATTTT
NA,once,TRBV11-2,TRBJ1-5,CASSLGRGAMGQPQHF,TGTGCCAGCAGCTTAGGGCGGGGGGCGATGGGTCAGCCCCAGCATTTT
NA,NA,TRBV3-1/TRBV3-2,TRBJ2-7,CASSQDSGGLGEQYF,TGTGCCAGCAGCCAAGATTCAGGGGGGCTGGGAGAGCAGTACTTC
TRBD1,NA,TRBV3-1/TRBV3-2,TRBJ2-1,CASSLRQGRGEQFF,TGTGCCAGCAGCCTCCGACAGGGAAGGGGTGAGCAGTTCTTC
TRBD2,NA,TRBV30,TRBJ2-2,CAWSVVSSGRALLFSGELFF,TGTGCCTGGAGTGTCGTCTCTAGCGGGAGGGCCCTCTTGTTCTCCGGGGAGCTGTTTTTT
NA,NA,TRBV21-1,TRBJ1-1,CASSTHNRGNKVNTEAFF,TGTGCCAGCAGCACGCATAACAGGGGAAATAAGGTGAACACTGAAGCTTTCTTT
TRBD1,NA,TRBV30,TRBJ2-7,CAWSVLAGGTYEQYF,TGTGCCTGGAGTGTACTGGCAGGGGGAACCTACGAGCAGTACTTC
NA,NA,TRBV11-1,TRBJ1-2,CASSLGRVGVGYTF,TGTGCCAGCAGCTTAGGCCGTGTGGGAGTAGGCTACACCTTC
TRBD1,NA,TRBV6-1,TRBJ1-3,CASSERTGSYGNTIYF,TGTGCCAGCAGTGAGCGGACAGGGAGTTATGGAAACACCATATATTTT
TRBD1,NA,TRBV6-1,TRBJ2-2,CASSGPGQGWYTGELFF,TGTGCCAGCAGTGGCCCGGGACAGGGGTGGTACACCGGGGAGCTGTTTTTT
NA,NA,TRBV5-6,TRBJ1-1,CASSQIPQYSKNTEAFF,TGTGCCAGCAGCCAGATCCCCCAATACAGCAAGAACACTGAAGCTTTCTTT
NA,once,TRBV6-5,TRBJ1-1,CAMSGGYTEAFF,TGTGCCATGAGTGGCGGATACACTGAAGCTTTCTTT
TRBD2,NA,TRBV10-1,TRBJ2-1,CASSERSGSSYNEQFF,TGCGCCAGCAGTGAACGTAGCGGGAGTTCCTACAATGAGCAGTTCTTC
NA,NA,TRBV6-4,TRBJ2-6,CASSAVSSGANVLTF,TGTGCCAGCAGTGCAGTATCCTCTGGGGCCAACGTCCTGACTTTC
TRBD1,NA,TRBV5-1,TRBJ2-1,CASSGSTGANEQFF,TGCGCCAGCAGCGGATCCACAGGGGCCAATGAGCAGTTCTTC